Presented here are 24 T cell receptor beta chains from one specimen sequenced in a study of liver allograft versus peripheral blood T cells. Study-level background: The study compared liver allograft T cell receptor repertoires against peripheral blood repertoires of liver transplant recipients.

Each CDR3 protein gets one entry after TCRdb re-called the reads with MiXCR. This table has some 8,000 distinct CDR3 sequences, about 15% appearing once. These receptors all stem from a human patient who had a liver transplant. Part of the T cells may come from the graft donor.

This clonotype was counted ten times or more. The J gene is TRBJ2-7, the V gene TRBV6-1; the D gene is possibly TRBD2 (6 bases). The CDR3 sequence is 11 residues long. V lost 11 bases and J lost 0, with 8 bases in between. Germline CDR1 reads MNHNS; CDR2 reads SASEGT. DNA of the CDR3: TGTGCCGGGGGGTTCTCCTACGAGCAGTACTTC. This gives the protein CAGGFSYEQYF.

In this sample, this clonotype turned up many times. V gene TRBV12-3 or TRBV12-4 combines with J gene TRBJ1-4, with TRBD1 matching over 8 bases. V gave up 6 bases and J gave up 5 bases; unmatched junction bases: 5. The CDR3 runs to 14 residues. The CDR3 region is CASSLRQGNEKLFF. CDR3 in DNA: TGTGCCAGCAGCCTAAGACAGGGGAATGAAAAACTGTTTTTT.

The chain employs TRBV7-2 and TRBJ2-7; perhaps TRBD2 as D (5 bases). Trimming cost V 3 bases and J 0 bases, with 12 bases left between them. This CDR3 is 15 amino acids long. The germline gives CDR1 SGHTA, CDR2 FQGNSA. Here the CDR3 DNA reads TGTGCCAGCAGCTTCACGACGGGAAGCTCCTACGAGCAGTACTTC. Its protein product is CASSFTTGSSYEQYF.

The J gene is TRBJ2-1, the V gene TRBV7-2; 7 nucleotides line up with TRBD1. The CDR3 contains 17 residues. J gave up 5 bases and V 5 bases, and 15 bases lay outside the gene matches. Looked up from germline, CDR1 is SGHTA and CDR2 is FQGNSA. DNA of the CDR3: TGTGCCAGCAGCCCTCGACAGGGAAGGGGGTCCGACAATGAGCAGTTCTTC. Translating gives CASSPRQGRGSDNEQFF.

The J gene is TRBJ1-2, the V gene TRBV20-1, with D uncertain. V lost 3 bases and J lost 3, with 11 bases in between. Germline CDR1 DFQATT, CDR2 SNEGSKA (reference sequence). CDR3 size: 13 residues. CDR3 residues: CSARGYEDYGYTF. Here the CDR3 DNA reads TGCAGTGCTAGGGGTTATGAGGACTATGGCTACACCTTC.

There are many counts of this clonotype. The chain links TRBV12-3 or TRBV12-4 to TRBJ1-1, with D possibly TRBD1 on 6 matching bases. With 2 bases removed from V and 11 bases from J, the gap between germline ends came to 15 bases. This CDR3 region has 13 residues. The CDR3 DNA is TGTGCCAGCAGTTTAATGACAGGCCCGTATGCTTTCTTT. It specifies CASSLMTGPYAFF.

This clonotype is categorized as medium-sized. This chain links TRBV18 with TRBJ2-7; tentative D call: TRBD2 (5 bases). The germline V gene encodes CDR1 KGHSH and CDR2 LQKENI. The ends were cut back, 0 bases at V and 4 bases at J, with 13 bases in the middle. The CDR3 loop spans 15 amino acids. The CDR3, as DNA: TGTGCCAGCTCACCACCGTCGGGGAAGGGATACGAGCAGTACTTC. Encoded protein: CASSPPSGKGYEQYF.

CDR3 coding DNA: TGTGCCAGCAGCCCGGGGACAGGGGTTCAGCCCCAGCATTTT. As protein: CASSPGTGVQPQHF. The chain combines TRBV7-9 with TRBJ1-5; 10 positions agree with TRBD1. The junction had 4 bases not matched to a gene; V was cut back by 5 bases and J by 6 bases. The CDR3 covers 14 residues. Per germline, CDR1 SEHNR and CDR2 FQNEAQ (reference sequence).

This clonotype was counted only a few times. CDR3: CSATTGQGDVNTEAFF. The CDR3 DNA reads TGCAGTGCTACCACGGGACAGGGGGATGTAAACACTGAAGCTTTCTTT. The chain carries TRBV20-1 and TRBJ1-1; TRBD1 matches 11 bases. Germline CDR1 is DFQATT and CDR2 is SNEGSKA (reference sequence). V was clipped by 4 bases and J by 2 bases; unmatched bases: 9. CDR3 length equals 16 residues.

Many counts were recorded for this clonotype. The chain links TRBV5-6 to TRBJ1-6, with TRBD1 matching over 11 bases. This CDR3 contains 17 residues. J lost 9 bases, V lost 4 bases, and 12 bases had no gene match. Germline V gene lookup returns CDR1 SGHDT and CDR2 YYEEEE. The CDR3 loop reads CASSLVAGTGGSSPLHF. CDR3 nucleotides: TGTGCCAGCAGCCTTGTAGCCGGGACAGGGGGAAGTTCACCCCTCCACTTT.

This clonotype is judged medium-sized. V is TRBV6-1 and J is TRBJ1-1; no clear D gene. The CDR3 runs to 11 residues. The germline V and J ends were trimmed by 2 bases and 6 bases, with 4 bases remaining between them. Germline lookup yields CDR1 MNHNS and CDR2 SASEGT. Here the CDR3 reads CASSERAEAFF. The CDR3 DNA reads TGTGCCAGCAGTGAACGTGCTGAAGCTTTCTTT.

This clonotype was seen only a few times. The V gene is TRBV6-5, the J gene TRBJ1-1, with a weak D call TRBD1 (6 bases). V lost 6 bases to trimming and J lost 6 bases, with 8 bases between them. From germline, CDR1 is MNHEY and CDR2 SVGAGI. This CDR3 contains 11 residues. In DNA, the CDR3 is TGTGCCAGCAGGAGGGGGGCTGAAGCTTTCTTT. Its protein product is CASRRGAEAFF.

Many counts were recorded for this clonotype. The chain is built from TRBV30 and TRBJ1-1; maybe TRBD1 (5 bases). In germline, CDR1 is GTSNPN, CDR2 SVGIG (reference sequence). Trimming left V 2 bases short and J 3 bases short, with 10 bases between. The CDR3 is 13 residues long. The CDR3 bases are TGTGCCTGGAGTACGCAGGGAGACACTGAAGCTTTCTTT. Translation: CAWSTQGDTEAFF. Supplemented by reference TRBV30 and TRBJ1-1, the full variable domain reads SQTIHQWPATLVQPVGSPLSLECTVEGTSNPNLYWYRQAAGRGLQLLFYSVGIGQISSEVPQNLSASRPQDRQFILSSKKLLLSDSGFYLCAWSTQGDTEAFFGQGTRLTVV.

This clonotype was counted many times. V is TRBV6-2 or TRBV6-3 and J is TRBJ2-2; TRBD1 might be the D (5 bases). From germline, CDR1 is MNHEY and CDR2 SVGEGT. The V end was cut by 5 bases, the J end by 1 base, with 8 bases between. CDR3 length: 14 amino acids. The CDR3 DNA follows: TGTGCCAGCAGTCTAGGGGAGAACACCGGGGAGCTGTTTTTT. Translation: CASSLGENTGELFF.

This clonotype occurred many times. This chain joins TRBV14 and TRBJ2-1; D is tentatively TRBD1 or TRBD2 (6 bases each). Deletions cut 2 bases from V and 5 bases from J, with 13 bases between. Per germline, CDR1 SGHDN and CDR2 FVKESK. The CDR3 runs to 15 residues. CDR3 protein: CASSQLPGADNEQFF. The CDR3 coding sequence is TGTGCCAGCAGCCAACTACCGGGGGCCGACAATGAGCAGTTCTTC.

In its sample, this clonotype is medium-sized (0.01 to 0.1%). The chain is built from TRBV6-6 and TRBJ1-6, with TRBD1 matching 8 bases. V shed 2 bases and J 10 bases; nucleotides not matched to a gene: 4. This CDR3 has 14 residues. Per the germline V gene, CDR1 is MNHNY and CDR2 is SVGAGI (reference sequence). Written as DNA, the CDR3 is TGTGCCAGCAGTTACGGACAGGGCGGATCACCCCTCCACTTT. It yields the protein CASSYGQGGSPLHF.

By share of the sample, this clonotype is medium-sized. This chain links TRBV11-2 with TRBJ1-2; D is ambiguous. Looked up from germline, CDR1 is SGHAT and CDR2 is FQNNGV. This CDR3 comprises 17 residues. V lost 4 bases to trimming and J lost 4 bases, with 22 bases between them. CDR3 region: CASSWGSGRPSRYGYTF. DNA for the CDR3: TGTGCCAGCAGCTGGGGTTCGGGCAGACCGAGTCGCTATGGCTACACCTTC. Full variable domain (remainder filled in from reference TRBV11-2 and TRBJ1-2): EAGVAQSPRYKIIEKRQSVAFWCNPISGHATLYWYQQILGQGPKLLIQFQNNGVVDDSQLPKDRFSAERLKGVDSTLKIQPAKLEDSAVYLCASSWGSGRPSRYGYTFGSGTRLTVV.

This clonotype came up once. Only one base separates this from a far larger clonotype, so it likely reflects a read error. For the CDR3, the DNA is TGTGCCAGCAACCTCGGGCAGGGAGACTCTGGGGCCAACGTCCTGACTTTC. This gives the protein CASNLGQGDSGANVLTF. The chain joins TRBV6-6 to TRBJ2-6; the D gene could be TRBD1 or TRBD2 (5 bases each). Germline V gene sequence: CDR1 MNHNY, CDR2 SVGAGI (reference sequence). The CDR3 is 17 residues long. Trimming cost V 7 bases and J 0 bases, with 16 bases left between them.

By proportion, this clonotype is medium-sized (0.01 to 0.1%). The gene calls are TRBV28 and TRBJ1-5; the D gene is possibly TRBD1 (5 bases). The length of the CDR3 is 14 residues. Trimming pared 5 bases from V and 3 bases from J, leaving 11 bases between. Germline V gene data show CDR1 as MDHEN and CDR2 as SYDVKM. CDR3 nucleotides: TGTGCCAGCAGTCTGACAGCGAACAATCAGCCCCAGCATTTT. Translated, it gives CASSLTANNQPQHF.

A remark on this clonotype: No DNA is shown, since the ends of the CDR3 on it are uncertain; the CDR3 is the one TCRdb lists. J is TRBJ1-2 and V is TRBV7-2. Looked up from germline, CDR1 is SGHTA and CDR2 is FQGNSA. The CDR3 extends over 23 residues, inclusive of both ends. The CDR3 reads CASTNQTSMYLCASSLKRSGYTF.

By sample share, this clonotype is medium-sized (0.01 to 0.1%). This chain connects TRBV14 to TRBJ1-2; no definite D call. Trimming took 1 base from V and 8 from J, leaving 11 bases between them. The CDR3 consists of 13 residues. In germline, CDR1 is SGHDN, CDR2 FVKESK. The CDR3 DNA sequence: TGTGCCAGCAGCCAAGGACTTGTCGGAGGCTACACCTTC. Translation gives CASSQGLVGGYTF. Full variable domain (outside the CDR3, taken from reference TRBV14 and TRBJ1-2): EAGVTQFPSHSVIEKGQTVTLRCDPISGHDNLYWYRRVMGKEIKFLLHFVKESKQDESGMPNNRFLAERTGGTYSTLKVQPAELEDSGVYFCASSQGLVGGYTFGSGTRLTVV.

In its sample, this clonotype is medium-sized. The chain's CDR3 is CASSLRLGTTSYNEQFF. CDR3 nucleotides: TGTGCCAGCAGTCTCCGACTAGGAACTACCTCCTACAATGAGCAGTTCTTC. The chain joins TRBV27 to TRBJ2-1; TRBD2 might be the D (6 bases). The CDR3 has 17 residues. Germline V gene sequence: CDR1 MNHEY, CDR2 SMNVEV (reference sequence). Deletions cut 5 bases from V and 0 bases from J, with 17 bases between.

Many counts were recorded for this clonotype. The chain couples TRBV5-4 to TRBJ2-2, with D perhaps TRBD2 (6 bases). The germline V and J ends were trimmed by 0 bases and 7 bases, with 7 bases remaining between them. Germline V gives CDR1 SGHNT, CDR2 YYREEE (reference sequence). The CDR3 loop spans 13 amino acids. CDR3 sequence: CASSLVGGGELFF. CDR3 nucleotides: TGTGCCAGCAGCTTGGTCGGGGGCGGGGAGCTGTTTTTT. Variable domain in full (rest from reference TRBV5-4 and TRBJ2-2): ETGVTQSPTHLIKTRGQQVTLRCSSQSGHNTVSWYQQALGQGPQFIFQYYREEENGRGNFPPRFSGLQFPNYSSELNVNALELDDSALYLCASSLVGGGELFFGEGSRLTVL.

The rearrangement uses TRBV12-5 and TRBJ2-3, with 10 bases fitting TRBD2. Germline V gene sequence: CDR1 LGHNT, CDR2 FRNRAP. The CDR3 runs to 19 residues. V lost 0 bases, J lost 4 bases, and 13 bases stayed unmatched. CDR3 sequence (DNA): TGTGCTAGTGGTTTGGTAATACTAGCGGGGCGACGGATCCCAGATACGCAGTATTTT. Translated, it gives CASGLVILAGRRIPDTQYF. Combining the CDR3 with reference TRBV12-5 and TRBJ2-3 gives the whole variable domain DARVTQTPRHKVTEMGQEVTMRCQPILGHNTVFWYRQTMMQGLELLAYFRNRAPLDDSGMPKDRFSAEMPDATLATLKIQPSEPRDSAVYFCASGLVILAGRRIPDTQYFGPGTRLTVL.